This T cell receptor (beta chain) was sequenced in a study of OX40 agonist ivuxolimab in advanced cancers. Measured with immunoSEQ multiplex PCR; TCRdb has only the in-frame clones, and not every one. The top ten hold about an eighth of the sample, which has tens of thousands of clones, 80% to 90% seen once. The sample holds one count of this clone. The same CDR3 arises from other DNA sequences in this sample as well. Germline CDR1 reads SGHRS; CDR2 reads YFSETQ. This CDR3 region has 17 residues. J was trimmed by 7 bases and V by 1 base; bases with no gene match: 14. This chain links TRBV5-1 with TRBJ2-1, with 7 nucleotides matching TRBD1. The sequence was collected from an adult with an advanced solid tumor such as melanoma, head and neck, liver or kidney cancer. The source material was CD4+ or CD8+ T cells sorted from blood, sampled in a trial of the OX40 agonist ivuxolimab. CDR3 sequence reads: CASSLIGRGQGVNEQFF. In nucleotides, the CDR3 is TGCGCCAGCAGCTTGATAGGAAGGGGTCAGGGGGTGAATGAGCAGTTCTTC.